Each of the 13 T cell receptor beta chains below was sequenced from the same sample in a study of shared clonotypes between healthy human individuals. Here immunoSEQ multiplex PCR was the method, and the copy in TCRdb shows in-frame clones only, minus some. Altogether 2 million to 2.5 million clones are present, roughly 95% being singletons, with the ten largest covering around 0.13%. Sequences were obtained from naive CD4+ T cells sorted from blood. Subset noted: CD45RA+ positively selected. The receptors were sampled from a young man in good health.

The rearrangement uses TRBV19 and TRBJ2-7; 7 nucleotides line up with TRBD1. After removal of 3 bases from V and 5 bases from J, the junction contained 7 bases not matched to a gene. CDR1 LNHDA and CDR2 SQIVND come from the germline V gene (reference sequence). The CDR3 runs to 14 residues. The CDR3 DNA reads as TGTGCCAGTAGTATCAGCCAGGGGGTGGACGAGCAGTACTTC. Translating it yields CASSISQGVDEQYF. Full variable domain (rest looked up from reference TRBV19 and TRBJ2-7): DGGITQSPKYLFRKEGQNVTLSCEQNLNHDAMYWYRQDPGQGLRLIYYSQIVNDFQKGDIAEGYSVSREKKESFPLTVTSAQKNPTAFYLCASSISQGVDEQYFGPGTRLTVT.

The chain is built from TRBV5-6 and TRBJ2-7; tentatively, D is TRBD1 or TRBD2 (5 bases each). Germline CDR1 reads SGHDT; CDR2 reads YYEEEE. The CDR3 runs to 12 residues. V lost 4 bases and J 4 bases, leaving 9 bases between the germline ends. CDR3 DNA: TGTGCCAGCAGCGGGACGGAGTACGAGCAGTACTTC. Its protein product is CASSGTEYEQYF.

The DNA for the CDR3 is TGTGCCAGCAGCTTTTCTGTCAATGAGCAGTTCTTC. Encoded protein: CASSFSVNEQFF. The J gene is TRBJ2-1, the V gene TRBV5-5; no definite D call. There are 12 residues in the CDR3. Germline V lookup: CDR1 SGHKS, CDR2 YYEKEE (reference sequence). Trimming took 2 bases from V and 6 from J, leaving 6 bases between them.

J is TRBJ1-2 and V is TRBV9, with D possibly being TRBD1 (6 bases). The length of the CDR3 is 15 residues. The germline V gene encodes CDR1 SGDLS and CDR2 YYNGEE. V lost 3 bases, J lost 1 base, and 13 bases lay in between. CDR3 sequence: CASSGGGAYNYGYTF. The DNA for the CDR3 is TGTGCCAGCAGCGGAGGGGGTGCGTATAACTATGGCTACACCTTC.

This clone was observed a single time. The chain employs TRBV5-4 and TRBJ2-1, with 10 positions matching TRBD1. This CDR3 comprises 16 residues. CDR1 is SGHNT and CDR2 is YYREEE in the germline V gene (reference sequence). Trimming at V came to 3 bases and at J to 4 bases, leaving 7 bases not matched to a gene. CDR3 nucleotides: TGTGCCAGCAGCTCGACAGGGGGCCGGACATACAATGAGCAGTTCTTC. Its protein product is CASSSTGGRTYNEQFF.

This chain links TRBV5-4 with TRBJ1-2, with TRBD1 identical over 7 bases. J lost 8 bases, V lost 0 bases, and 7 bases had no gene match. This CDR3 comprises 14 residues. The germline V gene encodes CDR1 SGHNT and CDR2 YYREEE (reference sequence). CDR3 protein: CASSLEGGARGYTF. CDR3 in DNA: TGTGCCAGCAGCTTGGAAGGGGGCGCGAGGGGCTACACCTTC.

The chain carries TRBV5-6 and TRBJ2-5; 8 bases are shared with TRBD2. Germline V CDR1 and CDR2: SGHDT, YYEEEE. With 2 bases clipped from V and 4 bases from J, the junction kept 10 bases outside the gene matches. CDR3 length: 16 amino acids. The CDR3 reads CASSFLSGEVGETQYF. DNA for the CDR3: TGTGCCAGCAGCTTTCTTAGCGGGGAGGTCGGAGAGACCCAGTACTTC. The full variable domain, rest sourced from reference TRBV5-6 and TRBJ2-5, is DAGVTQSPTHLIKTRGQQVTLRCSPKSGHDTVSWYQQALGQGPQFIFQYYEEEERQRGNFPDRFSGHQFPNYSSELNVNALLLGDSALYLCASSFLSGEVGETQYFGPGTRLLVL.

The V call is TRBV30, the J call TRBJ2-7, with TRBD1 identical over 7 bases. The junction had 4 bases not matched to a gene; V was cut back by 5 bases and J by 3 bases. This CDR3 is built from 12 residues. Germline CDR1 and CDR2: GTSNPN and SVGIG (reference sequence). CDR3 in amino acids: CAWSDRDYEQYF. The CDR3 nucleotides are TGTGCCTGGTCTGACAGGGACTACGAGCAGTACTTC. The full variable domain, its missing parts supplied by reference TRBV30 and TRBJ2-7, is SQTIHQWPATLVQPVGSPLSLECTVEGTSNPNLYWYRQAAGRGLQLLFYSVGIGQISSEVPQNLSASRPQDRQFILSSKKLLLSDSGFYLCAWSDRDYEQYFGPGTRLTVT.

The chain joins TRBV11-1 to TRBJ1-1; D unclear. This CDR3 has 15 residues. Trimming stripped 3 bases from V and 1 base from J, with 12 bases between. Germline loops: CDR1 SGHAT, CDR2 FQDESV (reference sequence). CDR3 residues: CASSFSDRGNTEAFF. The CDR3 DNA reads TGTGCCAGCAGCTTCAGTGACCGGGGGAACACTGAAGCTTTCTTT.

J is TRBJ2-5 and V is TRBV5-1; 11 nucleotides align to TRBD2. Looked up from germline, CDR1 is SGHRS and CDR2 is YFSETQ. Germline trimming cut 0 bases from V and 4 bases from J; bases unmatched to any gene: 5. The CDR3 is 16 amino acids. This CDR3 reads CASSLVASGGSETQYF. DNA of the CDR3: TGCGCCAGCAGCTTGGTGGCTAGCGGGGGGTCAGAGACCCAGTACTTC.

The genes are TRBV5-4 and TRBJ2-7; D not certain. The germline gives CDR1 SGHNT, CDR2 YYREEE (reference sequence). The V end was cut by 4 bases, the J end by 3 bases, with 14 bases between. This CDR3 comprises 14 residues. CDR3 in DNA: TGTGCCAGCAGCAAGAAGACTTCCCTCTACGAGCAGTACTTC. Translated: CASSKKTSLYEQYF.

V is TRBV7-9 and J is TRBJ2-1; 9 bases fit TRBD2. V was pared by 3 bases and J by 5 bases, with 8 bases of the junction left unmatched. Germline V CDR1 and CDR2: SEHNR, FQNEAQ (reference sequence). The CDR3 has 16 residues. The DNA for the CDR3 is TGTGCCAGCAGCTTTGCCATTAGCGGGAGTAACAATGAGCAGTTCTTC. The encoded protein is CASSFAISGSNNEQFF.

In this sample, this clone turned up once. The rearrangement joins TRBV9 to TRBJ2-1; 8 bases are a match to TRBD2. This CDR3 has 14 residues. V lost 5 bases, J lost 6 bases, and 7 bases stayed unmatched. The germline V gene encodes CDR1 SGDLS and CDR2 YYNGEE. CDR3 protein: CASSNPAGGNEQFF. The DNA for the CDR3 is TGTGCCAGCAGTAACCCCGCGGGGGGCAATGAGCAGTTCTTC.